This TCR beta chain was retrieved from a study of cytomegalovirus exposure and HLA in healthy donors. Points from the study as a whole: Generally TCR sequences proved uncommon, though certain public TCRs appeared in numerous donors.

Regarding this clone: Its antigen is unidentified.

The V segment lost 5 bases and the J segment 1 base; nucleotides outside the gene matches: 15. The CDR3 consists of 18 residues. Germline CDR1 and CDR2: SEHNR and FQNEAQ (reference sequence). The table came from immunoSEQ multiplex PCR; TCRdb's copy has only in-frame clones and leaves some out. Here the sample spans 120,000 to 150,000 clones, about 90% being singletons. This sequence originates from a man between 18 and 29 years old in good health and CMV-seronegative. The V call is TRBV7-9, the J call TRBJ2-5, with 8 bases matching TRBD2. The source material was PBMCs. Here the CDR3 DNA reads TGTGCCAGCAGCCCCCCGTGGGGGGGGCGGGGGGCCCAAGAGACCCAGTACTTC. This encodes CASSPPWGGRGAQETQYF.